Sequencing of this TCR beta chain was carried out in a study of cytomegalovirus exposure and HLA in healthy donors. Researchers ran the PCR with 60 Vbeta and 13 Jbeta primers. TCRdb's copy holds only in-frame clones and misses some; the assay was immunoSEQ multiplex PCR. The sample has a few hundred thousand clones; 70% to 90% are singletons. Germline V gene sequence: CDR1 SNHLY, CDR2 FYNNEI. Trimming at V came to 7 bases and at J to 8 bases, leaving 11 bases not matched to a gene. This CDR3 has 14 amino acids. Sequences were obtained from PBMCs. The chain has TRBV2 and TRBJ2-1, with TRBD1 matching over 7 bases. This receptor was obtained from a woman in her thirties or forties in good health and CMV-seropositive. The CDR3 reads CASIRWGQIDEQFF. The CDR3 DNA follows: TGTGCCAGCATTAGGTGGGGACAGATCGATGAGCAGTTCTTC.